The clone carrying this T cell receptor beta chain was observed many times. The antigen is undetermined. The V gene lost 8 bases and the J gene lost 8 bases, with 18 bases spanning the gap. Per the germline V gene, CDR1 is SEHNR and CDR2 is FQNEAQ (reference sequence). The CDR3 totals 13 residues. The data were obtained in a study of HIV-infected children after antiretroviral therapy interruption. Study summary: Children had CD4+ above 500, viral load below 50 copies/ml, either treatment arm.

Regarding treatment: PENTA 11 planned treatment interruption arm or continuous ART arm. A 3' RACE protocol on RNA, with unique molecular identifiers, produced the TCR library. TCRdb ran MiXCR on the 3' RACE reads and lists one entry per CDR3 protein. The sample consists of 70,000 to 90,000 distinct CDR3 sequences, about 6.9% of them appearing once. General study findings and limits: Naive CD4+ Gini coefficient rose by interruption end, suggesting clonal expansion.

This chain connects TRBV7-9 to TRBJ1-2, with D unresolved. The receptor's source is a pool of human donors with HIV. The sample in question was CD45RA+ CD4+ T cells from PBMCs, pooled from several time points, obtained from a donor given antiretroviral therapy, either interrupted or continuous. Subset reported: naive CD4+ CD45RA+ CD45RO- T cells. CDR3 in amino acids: CASVLQVSLGYTF. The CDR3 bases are TGTGCCAGCGTCCTTCAAGTTTCCTTAGGCTACACCTTC. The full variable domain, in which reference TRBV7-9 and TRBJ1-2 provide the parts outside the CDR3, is DTGVSQNPRHKITKRGQNVTFRCDPISEHNRLYWYRQTLGQGPEFLTYFQNEAQLEKSRLLSDRFSAERPKGSFSTLEIQRTEQGDSAMYLCASVLQVSLGYTFGSGTRLTVV.